Listed here are 31 T cell receptor beta chains from one sample, sequenced in a study of cytomegalovirus exposure and HLA in healthy donors. The PCR had 60 Vbeta and 13 Jbeta primers. TCRdb keeps only in-frame clones here, not all; method: immunoSEQ multiplex PCR. The sample lists more than 95,000 clones; about 72% were seen once. The specimen was PBMCs. The receptors originated from a man aged 50-60 years in good health and CMV-seropositive.

On this clone itself: One junction end disagrees with the germline gene, perhaps due to a read error. The chain joins TRBV6-1 to TRBJ2-7; 8 bases align to TRBD1. The CDR3 totals 13 residues. Per the germline V gene, CDR1 is MNHNS and CDR2 is SASEGT. The CDR3 nucleotides are TGTGCCAGCTGTGAAGGACAGGGCCACGAGCAGTACTTC. Translated, it gives CASCEGQGHEQYF.

The rearrangement uses TRBV6-5 and TRBJ1-5; TRBD1 matches at 8 bases. This CDR3 is built from 15 residues. CDR1 and CDR2 from the germline V gene are MNHEY and SVGAGI. J was trimmed by 1 base and V by 6 bases; bases with no gene match: 5. The CDR3 reads CASRQTGASNQPQHF. CDR3 sequence (DNA): TGTGCCAGCAGACAGACAGGGGCAAGCAATCAGCCCCAGCATTTT.

The chain links TRBV2 to TRBJ1-1, with TRBD1 matching 7 bases. There are 11 residues in the CDR3. V lost 5 bases to trimming and J lost 10 bases; unmatched junction nucleotides: 4. Looked up from germline, CDR1 is SNHLY and CDR2 is FYNNEI. DNA for the CDR3: TGTGCCAGCAGTAGGGACAGTCCAGCTTTCTTT. It translates to CASSRDSPAFF.

V is TRBV9 and J is TRBJ2-4; 8 nucleotides agree with TRBD2. The CDR3 is 14 residues long. Germline trimming cut 2 bases from V and 8 bases from J; bases unmatched to any gene: 6. Germline loops: CDR1 SGDLS, CDR2 YYNGEE. The CDR3 loop reads CASSVLTSDDIQYF. The CDR3, as DNA: TGTGCCAGCAGCGTCCTGACTAGCGACGACATTCAGTACTTC.

This chain links TRBV2 with TRBJ1-2, with TRBD1 matching over 8 bases. With V trimmed by 7 bases and J by 5 bases, 3 bases remained unmatched. The CDR3 sequence is 12 residues long. Germline V gene sequence: CDR1 SNHLY, CDR2 FYNNEI. CDR3 nucleotides: TGTGCCAGCAAGGACAGGGAGTATGGCTACACCTTC. Protein product: CASKDREYGYTF.

The rearrangement uses TRBV4-2 and TRBJ2-3, with D unclear. CDR1 LGHNA and CDR2 YNFKEQ come from the germline V gene. V lost 3 bases and J 3 bases, leaving 10 bases between the germline ends. This CDR3 is built from 14 residues. Here the CDR3 reads CASSQRSKTDTQYF. The CDR3 DNA is TGTGCCAGCAGCCAGCGGAGTAAGACAGATACGCAGTATTTT.

The chain uses TRBV4-3 and TRBJ2-2; TRBD2 might be the D (7 bases). CDR3 size: 16 residues. In germline, CDR1 is LGHNA, CDR2 YSLEER. Trimming stripped 1 base from V and 1 base from J, with 10 bases between. CDR3 residues: CASSQGGGGNTGELFF. The CDR3 DNA reads TGCGCCAGCAGCCAAGGCGGGGGCGGGAACACCGGGGAGCTGTTTTTT.

The chain combines TRBV6-1 with TRBJ1-3; TRBD1 might be the D (5 bases). CDR3 length: 15 residues. Germline V gene data show CDR1 as MNHNS and CDR2 as SASEGT. Trimming removed 4 bases from V and 1 base from J, with 11 bases in between. For the CDR3, the DNA is TGTGCCAGCAGTGGGGGCCACGTATCTGGAAACACCATATATTTT. This gives the protein CASSGGHVSGNTIYF.

This clone appeared a single time. The rearrangement links TRBV14 to TRBJ1-4; D possibly corresponds to TRBD1 (5 bases). In germline, CDR1 is SGHDN, CDR2 FVKESK. With 8 bases removed from V and 5 bases from J, the gap between germline ends came to 9 bases. CDR3 size: 12 residues. The CDR3 sequence: CASRRGNEKLFF. CDR3 in DNA: TGTGCCAGCCGACGGGGGAATGAAAAACTGTTTTTT.

V and J are TRBV6-5 and TRBJ1-2; 7 nucleotides align to TRBD1. Germline loops: CDR1 MNHEY, CDR2 SVGAGI. The CDR3 runs 15 residues. The V gene end was trimmed by 1 base and the J gene end by 2 bases; junction bases not matched to a gene: 4. The DNA for the CDR3 is TGTGCCAGCAGTTACTGGAGGGACAGAAACTATGGCTACACCTTC. Translation: CASSYWRDRNYGYTF.

The rearrangement joins TRBV6-5 to TRBJ2-1, with D perhaps TRBD1 (8 bases). The ends were cut back, 5 bases at V and 7 bases at J, with 15 bases in the middle. From germline, CDR1 is MNHEY and CDR2 SVGAGI. The CDR3 totals 14 residues. CDR3 in DNA: TGTGCCAGCAGTCCACAGGGGGGAGGGAATGAGCAGTTCTTC. This sequence encodes CASSPQGGGNEQFF.

J is TRBJ2-3 and V is TRBV5-1; D unclear. CDR1 SGHRS and CDR2 YFSETQ come from the germline V gene. The V gene lost 0 bases and the J gene lost 1 base, with 9 bases spanning the gap. The CDR3 has 15 amino acids. The CDR3 sequence: CASSLAPERTDTQYF. CDR3 nucleotides: TGCGCCAGCAGCTTGGCACCAGAACGCACAGATACGCAGTATTTT.

The chain links TRBV29-1 to TRBJ2-5; TRBD2 matches at 7 bases. The V segment lost 8 bases and the J segment 4 bases; nucleotides outside the gene matches: 16. Germline V gives CDR1 SQVTM, CDR2 ANQGSEA. The CDR3 spans 15 residues. CDR3 loop: CSLPGRGVRVETQYF. CDR3 sequence (DNA): TGCAGCCTGCCGGGGAGGGGAGTACGAGTAGAGACCCAGTACTTC.

This chain uses TRBV15 with TRBJ2-2; 7 nucleotides match TRBD1. CDR3 length: 14 residues. Per germline, CDR1 LNHNV and CDR2 YYDKDF (reference sequence). The V and J ends lost 6 bases and 2 bases, in that order; junction bases with no gene match: 3. CDR3 region: CATRTGVNTGELFF. The DNA for the CDR3 is TGTGCCACCAGAACAGGGGTAAACACCGGGGAGCTGTTTTTT.

The rearrangement links TRBV7-9 to TRBJ1-4; 7 nucleotides line up with TRBD1. The V segment lost 3 bases and the J segment 4 bases; nucleotides outside the gene matches: 5. CDR3 size: 15 residues. Germline CDR1 and CDR2: SEHNR and FQNEAQ (reference sequence). The CDR3 DNA follows: TGTGCCAGCAGCTTCAGGCAGGGGGATAATGAAAAACTGTTTTTT. Its translation: CASSFRQGDNEKLFF.

The chain employs TRBV2 and TRBJ1-6, with D unclear. The CDR3 is 16 amino acids. Germline V CDR1 and CDR2: SNHLY, FYNNEI. Trimming pared 1 base from V and 0 bases from J, leaving 7 bases between. DNA of the CDR3: TGTGCCAGCAGTGAAGAGGCGGGCTCCTATAATTCACCCCTCCACTTT. Its translation: CASSEEAGSYNSPLHF.

The rearrangement links TRBV19 to TRBJ1-5; D possibly corresponds to TRBD1 (5 bases). Germline CDR1 LNHDA, CDR2 SQIVND (reference sequence). The CDR3 covers 18 residues. Trimming removed 3 bases from V and 3 bases from J, with 21 bases in between. Here the CDR3 DNA reads TGTGCCAGTAGTATGGTGACAGAGCCCCGGATAGTCAATCAGCCCCAGCATTTT. Translating it yields CASSMVTEPRIVNQPQHF. Full variable domain (rest looked up from reference TRBV19 and TRBJ1-5): DGGITQSPKYLFRKEGQNVTLSCEQNLNHDAMYWYRQDPGQGLRLIYYSQIVNDFQKGDIAEGYSVSREKKESFPLTVTSAQKNPTAFYLCASSMVTEPRIVNQPQHFGDGTRLSIL.

V and J are TRBV7-2 and TRBJ1-4, with D tentatively TRBD1 (5 bases). This CDR3 region has 18 residues. V shed 4 bases and J shed 1 base, with 19 bases lying between them. CDR1 is SGHTA, CDR2 FQGNSA, per germline. DNA of the CDR3: TGTGCCAGCAGCTCGAATCAGGGAAATACCCTAACTAATGAAAAACTGTTTTTT. Protein: CASSSNQGNTLTNEKLFF.

The genes are TRBV2 and TRBJ1-2; 7 nucleotides match TRBD1. The germline CDR1 and CDR2 sequences are SNHLY and FYNNEI. The V and J ends lost 4 bases and 7 bases, in that order; junction bases with no gene match: 9. This CDR3 comprises 14 residues. The CDR3 DNA reads as TGTGCCAGCAGTGGGAGGGACAGCCGAACTGGCTACACCTTC. Amino acid sequence: CASSGRDSRTGYTF.

The chain couples TRBV5-5 to TRBJ1-1; a weak D match, TRBD1 (5 bases). Germline V CDR1 and CDR2: SGHKS, YYEKEE (reference sequence). This CDR3 comprises 14 residues. The germline V and J ends were trimmed by 4 bases and 7 bases, with 17 bases remaining between them. Written as DNA, the CDR3 is TGTGCCAGCAGCACGCGGGGGGAAAAGGATGAAGCTTTCTTT. Translating it yields CASSTRGEKDEAFF.

V usage is TRBV10-3 and J usage is TRBJ2-1; 8 bases match TRBD1. The CDR3 covers 12 residues. CDR1 and CDR2 from the germline V gene are ENHRY and SYGVKD. With V trimmed by 7 bases and J by 6 bases, 2 bases remained unmatched. The CDR3 protein is CAITGQGNEQFF. Written as DNA, the CDR3 is TGTGCCATCACCGGACAGGGCAATGAGCAGTTCTTC.

The chain carries TRBV9 and TRBJ2-1; possibly TRBD1 for D (6 bases). This CDR3 is 16 amino acids long. The V gene's germline CDR1 is SGDLS and CDR2 YYNGEE. The V end lost 0 bases, the J end lost 8 bases, and 18 bases lay between the germline ends. This CDR3 reads CASSVAASRGMDEQFF. The CDR3, as DNA: TGTGCCAGCAGCGTAGCGGCTAGCAGGGGCATGGATGAGCAGTTCTTC.

The J gene is TRBJ2-1, the V gene TRBV5-4; TRBD1 matches 7 bases. There are 13 residues in the CDR3. The V and J ends lost 4 bases and 8 bases, in that order; junction bases with no gene match: 6. Germline values: CDR1 SGHNT, CDR2 YYREEE (reference sequence). CDR3 sequence: CASSIDRVYEQFF. The CDR3 DNA is TGTGCCAGCAGCATCGACAGGGTATATGAGCAGTTCTTC.

This clone has just a few counts. V usage is TRBV7-9 and J usage is TRBJ1-1; D gene uncertain. Trimming removed 6 bases at V and 4 bases at J, with 15 bases between. The V gene's germline CDR1 is SEHNR and CDR2 FQNEAQ (reference sequence). The CDR3 spans 14 residues. The CDR3 coding sequence is TGTGCCAGCAGAGCCCGGACTTCAGGCACTGAAGCTTTCTTT. Translating it yields CASRARTSGTEAFF.

This clone showed up just once. The gene calls are TRBV5-1 and TRBJ2-1; 7 bases are shared with TRBD1. The CDR3 consists of 16 residues. The J segment lost 2 bases and the V segment lost 4 bases, leaving 9 bases of the junction unmatched. Germline lookup yields CDR1 SGHRS and CDR2 YFSETQ. CDR3 nucleotides: TGCGCCAGCAGCCTCCAGGGGACAGCTACCTACAATGAGCAGTTCTTC. It specifies CASSLQGTATYNEQFF.

The chain carries TRBV5-1 and TRBJ1-1; D call uncertain. V was trimmed by 4 bases and J by 1 base, leaving 8 bases between them. This CDR3 comprises 13 residues. Germline CDR1 and CDR2: SGHRS and YFSETQ. CDR3 nucleotides: TGCGCCAGCAGCGGGAGGGAGAACACTGAAGCTTTCTTT. Translation: CASSGRENTEAFF.

The rearrangement links TRBV21-1 to TRBJ2-1; TRBD2 is the table's D call and was not checked against the DNA. TRBV21-1 constitutes a pseudogene. The CDR3 has 18 amino acids. The CDR3 reads CASSDTTLSGGANNEQFF. CDR3 in DNA: TGTGCCAGCAGCGACACAACGCTTAGCGGGGGGGCGAACAATGAGCAGTTCTTC.

The genes are TRBV6-5 and TRBJ1-1; 7 bases agree with TRBD1. J was trimmed by 2 bases and V by 4 bases; bases with no gene match: 4. Germline V gene lookup returns CDR1 MNHEY and CDR2 SVGAGI. This CDR3 has 14 amino acids. The CDR3 nucleotides read TGTGCCAGCAGTTGGGGGACAGCCAACACTGAAGCTTTCTTT. Amino acids: CASSWGTANTEAFF.

V gene TRBV6-1 combines with J gene TRBJ2-5; TRBD1 agrees at 9 bases. Judging by the DNA end, TRBJ2-7 fits better; the J call may be wrong. CDR1 and CDR2 (germline): MNHNS, SASEGT. The CDR3 is made up of 13 amino acids. The CDR3 DNA reads TGTGCCGGAACAGGGGGCTACTCCTACGAGCAGTACTTC. Encoded protein: CAGTGGYSYEQYF.

For the CDR3, the DNA is TGTGCCAGCAGCTCCCTAGGGGGCCCCCAGCATTTT. Protein product: CASSSLGGPQHF. V usage is TRBV5-6 and J usage is TRBJ1-5, with 7 bases fitting TRBD1. The germline CDR1 and CDR2 sequences are SGHDT and YYEEEE. This CDR3 region has 12 residues. V gave up 3 bases and J gave up 10 bases; unmatched junction bases: 4.

This clone has only one observation. The V and J genes are TRBV5-1 and TRBJ2-3; D unresolved. The CDR3 is 14 amino acids. V was pared by 5 bases and J by 4 bases, with 14 bases between. Germline CDR1 reads SGHRS; CDR2 reads YFSETQ. The CDR3 here is CASSIGQSPDTQYF. CDR3 sequence (DNA): TGCGCCAGCAGTATTGGGCAGAGCCCAGATACGCAGTATTTT.